The entry below gives a single T cell receptor (beta chain) sequence along with its context. The clone's antigen remains unknown. No quality values exist for individual bases; no much larger clone is one base distant. The sample's treatment or condition label is to be understood as: in vitro stimulation with specific CMV peptide epitopes to enrich CMV-specific T cells. These data are taken from a study of T cell repertoires in cytomegalovirus infection (dated by TCRdb to between 2018 and 2021). As for the study more broadly: Alongside well-studied HLA-B-restricted epitopes, the peptide stimulations were aimed at recently identified HLA-C-restricted CMV epitopes, whose presentation resists viral immunomodulation. The HLA type of each donor mattered for the analysis, because public TCR beta signatures pointed to carriage of CMV infection along with the matching HLA type.

The full study reports these points: In both this cohort and an independent cohort of 352 donors, the cumulative frequency of public TCR beta family members distinguished carriers of CMV infection plus the relevant HLA type. In the ex vivo response, HLA-C-restricted CMV-specific TCR beta clonotypes were dominant, and in two of eight donors the single most frequent clonotype came from this HLA-C-restricted group.

Sequencing relied on an Illumina HiSeq 1500. The public reads were run again by TCRdb, first through fastp at Q25 and then through MiXCR, and only productive beta chains were kept. Entries that share a CDR3 protein sequence are merged under the most common genes and DNA. The table for this sample lists about 150,000 distinct CDR3 sequences; more than 25% of them were counted only once. The ten largest account for roughly half of the sample. This receptor was taken from a human donor in good health (CMV status not recorded). Some clones in this sample may be carry-over from other donors' samples. This material consisted of CD8+ T cells from cultured PBMCs, taken from culture after CMV antigen stimulation.

This receptor carries the CDR3 CASSLIRVTDTQYF. The nucleotide sequence reads TGCGCCAGCAGCTTGATACGTGTCACAGATACGCAGTATTTT. The sequence links TRBV5-1 to TRBJ2-3; no confident D gene assignment can be made. Spanning cysteine to phenylalanine, the CDR3 consists of 14 amino acids. Only the CDR3 DNA is retained, 42 bases long and in frame from the first base. Per the germline V gene, SGHRS is the CDR1 and YFSETQ is the CDR2. V was cut back by 1 base and J by 2 bases, leaving a gap of 8 bases between them.